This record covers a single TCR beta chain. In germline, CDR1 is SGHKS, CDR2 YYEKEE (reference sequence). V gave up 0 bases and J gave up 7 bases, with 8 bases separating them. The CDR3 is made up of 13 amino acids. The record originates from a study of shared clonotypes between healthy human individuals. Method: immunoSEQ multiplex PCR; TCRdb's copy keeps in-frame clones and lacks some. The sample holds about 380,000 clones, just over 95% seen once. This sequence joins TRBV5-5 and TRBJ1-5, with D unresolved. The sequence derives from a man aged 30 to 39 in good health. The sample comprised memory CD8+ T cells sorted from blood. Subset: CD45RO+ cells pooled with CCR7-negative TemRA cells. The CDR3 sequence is CASSLEGGQPQHF. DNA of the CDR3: TGTGCCAGCAGCTTGGAAGGAGGGCAGCCCCAGCATTTT.